These 16 T cell receptor beta chains came from one sample sequenced in a study of cytomegalovirus exposure and HLA in healthy donors (dated by TCRdb to 2016 to 2017). Receptors were amplified or captured by the immunoSEQ multiplex PCR assay. The table comes from immuneACCESS by way of TCRdb, which keeps in-frame sequences with V and J called. Part of the clones is missing from these tables; in studies checked, under half for an unresolved V gene and the rest for unknown reasons. This sample has approximately 200,000 clones in its table, and approximately 82% of those were observed once. Of the sample, roughly 12% falls within the top ten clones. The sequenced sample consisted of PBMCs. All receptors come from a woman aged 25 to 45 in good health and CMV-seropositive.

The chain is built from TRBV7-9 and TRBJ2-1; 11 bases line up with TRBD2. Germline values: CDR1 SEHNR, CDR2 FQNEAQ (reference sequence). The CDR3 totals 16 residues. V trimming: 2 bases; J trimming: 4 bases; junction bases outside the gene matches: 4. DNA of the CDR3: TGTGCCAGCAGCTTAAGTCGGACTAGCGGGTACAATGAGCAGTTCTTC. Protein sequence: CASSLSRTSGYNEQFF. Drawing the rest from reference TRBV7-9 and TRBJ2-1, the complete variable domain is DTGVSQNPRHKITKRGQNVTFRCDPISEHNRLYWYRQTLGQGPEFLTYFQNEAQLEKSRLLSDRFSAERPKGSFSTLEIQRTEQGDSAMYLCASSLSRTSGYNEQFFGPGTRLTVL.

This chain joins TRBV6-6 and TRBJ1-5; tentative D call: TRBD1 (6 bases). The CDR3 is made up of 12 amino acids. CDR1 and CDR2 from the germline V gene are MNHNY and SVGAGI (reference sequence). V was cut by 4 bases and J by 12 bases, with 13 bases left in between. CDR3 sequence (DNA): TGTGCCAGCAGTTCTGAGGGACATGTCCAGCATTTT. This translates into CASSSEGHVQHF.

J is TRBJ2-1 and V is TRBV7-9; 11 bases agree with TRBD2. The V gene's germline CDR1 is SEHNR and CDR2 FQNEAQ (reference sequence). The J segment lost 5 bases and the V segment lost 0 bases, leaving 3 bases of the junction unmatched. CDR3 length: 16 residues. This CDR3 reads CASSLAGLAADNEQFF. The CDR3 nucleotides are TGTGCCAGCAGCTTAGCGGGACTAGCGGCCGACAATGAGCAGTTCTTC.

The chain recombines TRBV7-9 with TRBJ1-2; 9 positions agree with TRBD1. Germline CDR1 SEHNR, CDR2 FQNEAQ (reference sequence). The CDR3 loop spans 17 amino acids. V lost 6 bases to trimming and J lost 6 bases; unmatched junction nucleotides: 17. CDR3 nucleotide sequence: TGTGCCAGCAGTTTCTCCGGGACAGGGTCGATCGTGAATGGCTACACCTTC. It is translated as CASSFSGTGSIVNGYTF.

This chain connects TRBV15 to TRBJ2-7; D may be TRBD2 (6 bases). V dropped 5 bases and J dropped 0 bases, with 17 bases sitting between them. Germline values: CDR1 LNHNV, CDR2 YYDKDF (reference sequence). CDR3 length: 16 residues. CDR3 sequence (DNA): TGTGCCACCAGCCCCCCGTCGGGGAGGAGCTCCTACGAGCAGTACTTC. It encodes CATSPPSGRSSYEQYF.

The chain couples TRBV30 to TRBJ1-1, with TRBD1 as a possible D gene (5 bases). This CDR3 has 13 amino acids. The V and J ends lost 2 bases and 3 bases respectively, with 10 bases between them. The germline CDR1 and CDR2 sequences are GTSNPN and SVGIG (reference sequence). The CDR3 sequence is CAWSRGADTEAFF. The CDR3 region has the DNA TGTGCCTGGAGTAGGGGTGCGGACACTGAAGCTTTCTTT.

The rearrangement joins TRBV19 to TRBJ2-1, with a possible D match to TRBD2 (6 bases). Per the germline V gene, CDR1 is LNHDA and CDR2 is SQIVND (reference sequence). This CDR3 has 16 residues. V lost 10 bases, J lost 0 bases, and 19 bases lay in between. The CDR3 DNA follows: TGTGCCACCACGCCCCCCGGGAGTCTCTCCTACAATGAGCAGTTCTTC. Its protein is CATTPPGSLSYNEQFF.

The V gene is TRBV29-1, the J gene TRBJ2-1; TRBD2 matches 8 bases. V lost 7 bases and J lost 2; bases outside the gene matches: 13. CDR3 length: 16 residues. Germline V CDR1 and CDR2: SQVTM, ANQGSEA. The CDR3 DNA sequence: TGCAGCGGGACGACGCCAGCGGGAGTCCCCTACAATGAGCAGTTCTTC. Its protein product is CSGTTPAGVPYNEQFF.

The CDR3 spells CASSRTSGSYEQYF. The CDR3 region has the DNA TGTGCCAGCAGCAGGACTAGCGGGAGCTACGAGCAGTACTTC. This sequence joins TRBV6-1 and TRBJ2-7; TRBD2 matches at 13 bases. The CDR3 sequence is 14 residues long. V shed 6 bases and J 3 bases; nucleotides not matched to a gene: 2. CDR1 MNHNS and CDR2 SASEGT come from the germline V gene.

The chain combines TRBV5-1 with TRBJ2-4; D uncertain. CDR3 size: 14 residues. The V and J ends lost 2 bases and 5 bases respectively, with 11 bases between them. Germline values: CDR1 SGHRS, CDR2 YFSETQ. The CDR3 DNA reads TGCGCCAGCAGCTTCTCACAGCCCCAAAACATTCAGTACTTC. It is translated as CASSFSQPQNIQYF. The entire variable domain, with the rest obtained from reference TRBV5-1 and TRBJ2-4, is as follows: KAGVTQTPRYLIKTRGQQVTLSCSPISGHRSVSWYQQTPGQGLQFLFEYFSETQRNKGNFPGRFSGRQFSNSRSEMNVSTLELGDSALYLCASSFSQPQNIQYFGAGTRLSVL.

V is TRBV15 and J is TRBJ1-1; D perhaps matches TRBD1 (5 bases). Germline V gene sequence: CDR1 LNHNV, CDR2 YYDKDF (reference sequence). The length of the CDR3 is 15 residues. The ends were cut back, 0 bases at V and 0 bases at J, with 8 bases in the middle. The CDR3 is CATSREIGVNTEAFF. The DNA for the CDR3 is TGTGCCACCAGCAGAGAGATAGGGGTGAACACTGAAGCTTTCTTT.

V gene TRBV6-6 combines with J gene TRBJ2-4; TRBD1 matches at 7 bases. CDR3 length: 16 amino acids. The J segment lost 2 bases and the V segment lost 6 bases, leaving 10 bases of the junction unmatched. Germline V gives CDR1 MNHNY, CDR2 SVGAGI (reference sequence). In DNA, the CDR3 is TGTGCCAGCAGGACCGCGGACAGGACGTCCAAAAACATTCAGTACTTC. Protein: CASRTADRTSKNIQYF.

This chain uses TRBV29-1 with TRBJ1-2, with unresolved D. The V gene lost 3 bases and the J gene lost 4 bases, with 12 bases spanning the gap. This CDR3 has 13 residues. Germline V lookup: CDR1 SQVTM, CDR2 ANQGSEA. The DNA for the CDR3 is TGCAGCGTTGACGTTGGAGCTGGCTATGGCTACACCTTC. Protein sequence: CSVDVGAGYGYTF.

The chain recombines TRBV5-4 with TRBJ2-7; 7 positions agree with TRBD1. Germline CDR1 and CDR2: SGHNT and YYREEE (reference sequence). J lost 5 bases, V lost 3 bases, and 8 bases had no gene match. This CDR3 is built from 14 residues. CDR3 residues: CASSSQGQNHEQYF. The CDR3 nucleotides are TGTGCCAGCAGCTCACAGGGACAGAACCACGAGCAGTACTTC.

The V and J genes are TRBV7-9 and TRBJ2-7; no clear D. The CDR3 spans 11 residues. V dropped 5 bases and J dropped 2 bases, with 4 bases sitting between them. Germline CDR1 and CDR2: SEHNR and FQNEAQ (reference sequence). The CDR3 loop is CASSRAYEQYF. The CDR3 nucleotides read TGTGCCAGCAGCCGGGCCTACGAGCAGTACTTC. Together with reference TRBV7-9 and TRBJ2-7, the CDR3 gives the full variable domain: DTGVSQNPRHKITKRGQNVTFRCDPISEHNRLYWYRQTLGQGPEFLTYFQNEAQLEKSRLLSDRFSAERPKGSFSTLEIQRTEQGDSAMYLCASSRAYEQYFGPGTRLTVT.

This clone was counted once. V gene TRBV19 combines with J gene TRBJ1-1; maybe TRBD1 (6 bases). The V gene's germline CDR1 is LNHDA and CDR2 SQIVND (reference sequence). V gave up 7 bases and J gave up 8 bases, with 14 bases separating them. This CDR3 has 12 residues. CDR3 sequence: CASNGPGAEAFF. CDR3 coding DNA: TGTGCCAGTAATGGGCCAGGGGCGGAAGCTTTCTTT.